One and the same sample provided the 15 T cell receptor beta chains below, sequenced in a study of blood T cell repertoires in COVID-19. TCRdb's table, derived via immunoSEQ multiplex PCR, lists solely in-frame clones and lacks some. Of 110,000 or so clones in the sample, roughly 80% were seen once. Material: peripheral blood. The receptors come from a woman in her thirties or forties with acute or convalescent COVID-19.

The J gene is TRBJ1-2, the V gene TRBV18, with 9 bases that match TRBD1. CDR1 KGHSH and CDR2 LQKENI come from the germline V gene. This CDR3 contains 16 residues. V shed 4 bases and J 2 bases; nucleotides not matched to a gene: 8. The CDR3 bases are TGTGCCAGCTCACGGCCCCCCGGGACAGGGAACTATGGCTACACCTTC. Encoded protein: CASSRPPGTGNYGYTF.

This sequence joins TRBV18 and TRBJ2-7; 7 nucleotides agree with TRBD1. Germline CDR1 reads KGHSH; CDR2 reads LQKENI. V shed 5 bases and J 2 bases; nucleotides not matched to a gene: 9. This CDR3 has 15 amino acids. The CDR3 here is CASSDSRDRAYEQYF. DNA for the CDR3: TGTGCCAGCTCAGACTCCCGGGACAGAGCCTACGAGCAGTACTTC.

A few counts support this clone. The chain carries TRBV19 and TRBJ2-7; perhaps TRBD2 as D (6 bases). This CDR3 has 15 amino acids. V was trimmed by 0 bases and J by 5 bases, leaving 14 bases between them. Per germline, CDR1 LNHDA and CDR2 SQIVND (reference sequence). CDR3 in amino acids: CASSIDQAGGNEQYF. The CDR3 bases are TGTGCCAGTAGTATAGATCAGGCAGGAGGGAACGAGCAGTACTTC.

This chain joins TRBV5-1 and TRBJ1-6; 7 bases map to TRBD1. This CDR3 contains 14 residues. Germline CDR1 reads SGHRS; CDR2 reads YFSETQ. V shed 0 bases, J shed 9 bases, and the junction held 3 bases outside the gene matches. The CDR3, as DNA: TGCGCCAGCAGCTTGGGGGACAGCACTTCACCCCTCCACTTT. This gives the protein CASSLGDSTSPLHF.

CDR3 sequence: CASSIGTAYNEKLFF. In DNA form, the CDR3 reads TGTGCCAGCAGCATAGGGACAGCTTATAATGAAAAACTGTTTTTT. The chain employs TRBV9 and TRBJ1-4; 7 bases align to TRBD1. The CDR3 totals 15 residues. The ends lost 4 bases at V and 4 bases at J; junction bases unmatched: 7. Germline values: CDR1 SGDLS, CDR2 YYNGEE.

V and J are TRBV7-7 and TRBJ1-4, with a tentative D call TRBD1 (5 bases). Per germline, CDR1 SSHAT and CDR2 FNYEAQ (reference sequence). The CDR3 is made up of 15 amino acids. The V end lost 5 bases, the J end lost 6 bases, and 16 bases lay between the germline ends. The CDR3 nucleotides read TGTGCCAGCAGCCGTAGGGGAGGGCTGGATGAAAAACTGTTTTTT. Amino acids: CASSRRGGLDEKLFF.

This clone was seen only once. V usage is TRBV15 and J usage is TRBJ2-5; D is possibly TRBD1 (6 bases). The CDR3 loop spans 16 amino acids. V shed 0 bases and J shed 0 bases, with 11 bases lying between them. Germline loops: CDR1 LNHNV, CDR2 YYDKDF (reference sequence). CDR3 in amino acids: CATSRDWRTDQETQYF. The CDR3 DNA sequence: TGTGCCACCAGCAGAGATTGGAGGACAGACCAAGAGACCCAGTACTTC.

The chain carries TRBV6-2 or TRBV6-3 and TRBJ1-3; D may be TRBD1 (6 bases). Germline CDR1 reads MNHEY; CDR2 reads SVGEGT. This CDR3 is built from 18 residues. V was cut by 6 bases and J by 2 bases, with 23 bases left in between. Here the CDR3 reads CASSRPRDTLGAGNTIYF. CDR3 DNA: TGTGCCAGCAGCCGACCGAGGGACACCTTAGGAGCTGGAAACACCATATATTTT.

The V call is TRBV30, the J call TRBJ2-2; TRBD2 matches 7 bases. The germline CDR1 and CDR2 sequences are GTSNPN and SVGIG (reference sequence). The V gene end was trimmed by 3 bases and the J gene end by 3 bases; junction bases not matched to a gene: 1. This CDR3 contains 13 residues. The CDR3 is CAWSGGYTGELFF. The CDR3 DNA reads TGTGCCTGGAGCGGGGGGTACACCGGGGAGCTGTTTTTT.

The chain employs TRBV9 and TRBJ1-2; 9 nucleotides match TRBD1. With V trimmed by 5 bases and J by 7 bases, 6 bases remained unmatched. The CDR3 covers 13 residues. From germline, CDR1 is SGDLS and CDR2 YYNGEE. This CDR3 reads CASREGQGFGYTF. CDR3 nucleotides: TGTGCCAGCAGGGAGGGACAGGGATTTGGCTACACCTTC.

A few counts support this clone. This chain uses TRBV12-3 or TRBV12-4 with TRBJ1-6; D is perhaps TRBD1 (5 bases). Trimming took 8 bases from V and 9 from J, leaving 14 bases between them. The CDR3 runs to 13 residues. The CDR3 DNA sequence: TGTGCCAGCCGGCGGGACGGGAGTTCACCCCTCCACTTT. It specifies CASRRDGSSPLHF.

The chain combines TRBV6-5 with TRBJ2-7, with TRBD2 matching over 10 bases. CDR3 size: 14 residues. CDR1 and CDR2 (germline): MNHEY, SVGAGI. Germline trimming cut 2 bases from V and 3 bases from J; bases unmatched to any gene: 1. The CDR3 region is CASSYERGGYEQYF. The CDR3 DNA follows: TGTGCCAGCAGTTACGAGCGGGGGGGCTACGAGCAGTACTTC.

V and J are TRBV15 and TRBJ2-5, with a weak D call TRBD2 (7 bases). The CDR3 totals 14 residues. V was shortened by 8 bases and J by 1 base, with 14 bases between the two germline ends. Germline lookup yields CDR1 LNHNV and CDR2 YYDKDF (reference sequence). CDR3 amino acids: CATGGGGTQETQYF. In DNA, the CDR3 is TGTGCCACCGGGGGCGGGGGTACCCAAGAGACCCAGTACTTC.

The chain joins TRBV4-1 to TRBJ2-5; 7 bases map to TRBD1. In germline, CDR1 is MGHRA, CDR2 YSYEKL. This CDR3 has 15 amino acids. Trimming at V came to 1 base and at J to 5 bases, leaving 7 bases not matched to a gene. Written as DNA, the CDR3 is TGCGCCAGCAGCCAAGGTGACAGGGATGGGGAGACCCAGTACTTC. Its translation is CASSQGDRDGETQYF.

The V and J genes are TRBV5-1 and TRBJ2-1; TRBD2 agrees at 9 bases. V was clipped by 4 bases and J by 8 bases; unmatched bases: 19. This CDR3 spans 18 amino acids. The germline gives CDR1 SGHRS, CDR2 YFSETQ. This CDR3 is CASSPLFSPGLAAHEQFF. The CDR3 coding sequence is TGCGCCAGCAGCCCCCTCTTTTCTCCGGGACTAGCAGCCCATGAGCAGTTCTTC.